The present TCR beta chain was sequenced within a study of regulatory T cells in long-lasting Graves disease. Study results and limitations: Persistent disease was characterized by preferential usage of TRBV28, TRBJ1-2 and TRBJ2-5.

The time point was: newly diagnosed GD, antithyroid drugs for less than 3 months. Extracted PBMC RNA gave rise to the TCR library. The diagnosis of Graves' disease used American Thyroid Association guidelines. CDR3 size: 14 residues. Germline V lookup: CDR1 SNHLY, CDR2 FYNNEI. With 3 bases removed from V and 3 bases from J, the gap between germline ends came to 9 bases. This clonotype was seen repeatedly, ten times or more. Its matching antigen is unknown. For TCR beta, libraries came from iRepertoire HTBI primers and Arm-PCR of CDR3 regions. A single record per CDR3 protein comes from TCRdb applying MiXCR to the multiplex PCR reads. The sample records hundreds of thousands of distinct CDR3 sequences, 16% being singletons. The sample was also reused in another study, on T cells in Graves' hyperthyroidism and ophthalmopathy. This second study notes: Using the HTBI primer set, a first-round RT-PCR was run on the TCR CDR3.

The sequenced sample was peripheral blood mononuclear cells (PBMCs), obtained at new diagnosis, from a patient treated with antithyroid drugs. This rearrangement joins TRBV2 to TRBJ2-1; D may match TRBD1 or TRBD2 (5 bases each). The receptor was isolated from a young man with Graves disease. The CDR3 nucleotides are TGTGCCAGCAGTGATCAGAGGGGCTACAATGAGCAGTTCTTC. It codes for CASSDQRGYNEQFF. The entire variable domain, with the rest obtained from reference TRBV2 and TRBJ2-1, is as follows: EPEVTQTPSHQVTQMGQEVILRCVPISNHLYFYWYRQILGQKVEFLVSFYNNEISEKSEIFDDQFSVERPDGSNFTLKIRSTKLEDSAMYFCASSDQRGYNEQFFGPGTRLTVL.